The 19 T cell receptor beta chains listed next were all sequenced from one sample in a study of cytomegalovirus exposure and HLA in healthy donors. Primers for the PCR totalled 60 Vbeta and 13 Jbeta. Method: immunoSEQ multiplex PCR; TCRdb's copy keeps in-frame clones and lacks some. The sample lists about 50,000 clones, roughly 73% occurring once. Sequenced material: PBMCs. Source of these receptors: a woman aged 40 to 50 in good health and CMV-seropositive.

The chain joins TRBV7-2 to TRBJ2-3; D is possibly TRBD2 (6 bases). The length of the CDR3 is 14 residues. V was shortened by 6 bases and J by 1 base, with 11 bases between the two germline ends. Germline values: CDR1 SGHTA, CDR2 FQGNSA. CDR3 amino acids: CASRRGRRTDTQYF. The CDR3 bases are TGTGCCAGCAGACGGGGGAGGCGCACAGATACGCAGTATTTT.

This clone came up a few times. This chain links TRBV7-2 with TRBJ2-3; the match to TRBD2 covers 9 bases. The CDR3 is made up of 17 amino acids. V shed 3 bases, J shed 5 bases, and the junction held 12 bases outside the gene matches. Germline V lookup: CDR1 SGHTA, CDR2 FQGNSA. The CDR3 region is CASSFLSAGGREDTQYF. CDR3 nucleotide sequence: TGTGCCAGCAGCTTCCTTAGCGCGGGGGGGAGGGAAGATACGCAGTATTTT.

The chain employs TRBV4-2 and TRBJ1-4; perhaps TRBD1 as D (5 bases). Germline V gene lookup returns CDR1 LGHNA and CDR2 YNFKEQ. Trimming removed 4 bases from V and 7 bases from J, with 22 bases in between. The CDR3 runs 17 residues. The CDR3 protein is CASSPLSVGGFGEKLFF. CDR3 coding DNA: TGTGCCAGCAGCCCGCTCTCGGTTGGGGGGTTCGGTGAAAAACTGTTTTTT.

Only one count was recorded for this clone. This chain joins TRBV11-2 and TRBJ1-6; the D is unclear. The length of the CDR3 is 16 residues. Germline CDR1 reads SGHAT; CDR2 reads FQNNGV. V lost 0 bases and J lost 9, with 15 bases in between. CDR3 in amino acids: CASSLDTTYTVSPLHF. The CDR3 DNA reads TGTGCCAGCAGCTTAGATACTACATATACGGTTTCACCCCTCCACTTT.

V is TRBV7-2 and J is TRBJ2-1; TRBD1 matches at 7 bases. V lost 5 bases and J lost 8; bases outside the gene matches: 3. The CDR3 loop spans 12 amino acids. CDR1 SGHTA and CDR2 FQGNSA come from the germline V gene. The CDR3 DNA sequence: TGTGCCAGCAGCCACGACAGGGATGAGCAGTTCTTC. It codes for CASSHDRDEQFF.

This clone has a single count. The chain is built from TRBV19 and TRBJ1-2; D is ambiguous. Trimming took off 7 bases at V and 4 bases at J, with 16 bases between the two ends. The germline V gene has CDR1 LNHDA and CDR2 SQIVND (reference sequence). CDR3 length: 14 residues. The CDR3 DNA sequence: TGTGCCAGTAAATCCCCCCGAACAGCCTATGGCTACACCTTC. This translates into CASKSPRTAYGYTF.

The chain couples TRBV2 to TRBJ2-7; the D is unclear. CDR3 length equals 14 residues. The germline V gene encodes CDR1 SNHLY and CDR2 FYNNEI. The V end lost 8 bases, the J end lost 3 bases, and 17 bases lay between the germline ends. The CDR3 coding sequence is TGTGCCAGCGTAGTGAATCGGTTTAACTACGAGCAGTACTTC. Translated: CASVVNRFNYEQYF.

The rearrangement links TRBV5-1 to TRBJ2-3; 9 bases fit TRBD1. Unmatched junction bases numbered 4, after V lost 4 bases and J lost 13 bases. Germline lookup yields CDR1 SGHRS and CDR2 YFSETQ. The CDR3 consists of 11 residues. The CDR3 sequence is CASSPGQGEYF. The CDR3 DNA reads TGCGCCAGCAGCCCGGGACAGGGAGAGTATTTT.

The chain links TRBV11-2 to TRBJ1-1; a possible D gene is TRBD1 (5 bases). Germline CDR1 is SGHAT and CDR2 is FQNNGV. The V end lost 4 bases, the J end lost 1 base, and 7 bases lay between the germline ends. The CDR3 contains 13 residues. The CDR3 nucleotides are TGTGCCAGCAGCTCCGGACAGAACACTGAAGCTTTCTTT. Amino acids: CASSSGQNTEAFF.

J is TRBJ2-7 and V is TRBV2; TRBD1 matches at 8 bases. J lost 2 bases, V lost 6 bases, and 3 bases had no gene match. CDR3 size: 13 residues. Germline-derived CDR1 and CDR2 are SNHLY and FYNNEI. Here the CDR3 DNA reads TGTGCCAGCAGACAGGGGGAGACCTACGAGCAGTACTTC. Translation gives CASRQGETYEQYF.

The genes are TRBV12-5 and TRBJ2-7, with a tentative D call TRBD2 (5 bases). Germline CDR1 LGHNT, CDR2 FRNRAP. The CDR3 covers 14 residues. Trimming removed 7 bases at V and 0 bases at J, with 13 bases between. Here the CDR3 reads CASARGSSSYEQYF. In DNA, the CDR3 is TGTGCTAGTGCCCGGGGTTCAAGCTCCTACGAGCAGTACTTC.

This clone was counted once. The chain uses TRBV6-4 and TRBJ2-1; tentatively, D is TRBD2 (5 bases). With 3 bases removed from V and 7 bases from J, the gap between germline ends came to 13 bases. CDR1 is MRHNA and CDR2 is SNTAGT in the germline V gene. This CDR3 is 14 amino acids long. The CDR3 here is CASSESWRGNEQFF. The CDR3 nucleotides are TGTGCCAGCAGTGAAAGTTGGAGAGGGAATGAGCAGTTCTTC.

The chain combines TRBV7-7 with TRBJ2-1; the match to TRBD2 covers 10 bases. The V and J ends lost 2 bases and 8 bases, in that order; junction bases with no gene match: 3. CDR3 length: 14 amino acids. In germline, CDR1 is SSHAT, CDR2 FNYEAQ (reference sequence). The CDR3 loop reads CASSLSGGAHEQFF. CDR3 nucleotides: TGTGCCAGCAGCTTAAGCGGGGGGGCCCATGAGCAGTTCTTC. Full variable domain (outside the CDR3, taken from reference TRBV7-7 and TRBJ2-1): GAGVSQSPRYKVTKRGQDVTLRCDPISSHATLYWYQQALGQGPEFLTYFNYEAQPDKSGLPSDRFSAERPEGSISTLTIQRTEQRDSAMYRCASSLSGGAHEQFFGPGTRLTVL.

The rearrangement joins TRBV29-1 to TRBJ1-6, with 8 nucleotides matching TRBD1. The trim removed 5 bases at V and 5 bases at J, leaving 5 bases unmatched. The CDR3 extends over 14 amino acids. Germline V gives CDR1 SQVTM, CDR2 ANQGSEA. CDR3 nucleotides: TGCAGCGTTCGTCAGGGGGCCGATAATTCACCCCTCCACTTT. It codes for CSVRQGADNSPLHF. Supplemented by reference TRBV29-1 and TRBJ1-6, the full variable domain reads SAVISQKPSRDICQRGTSLTIQCQVDSQVTMMFWYRQQPGQSLTLIATANQGSEATYESGFVIDKFPISRPNLTFSTLTVSNMSPEDSSIYLCSVRQGADNSPLHFGNGTRLTVT.

This clone was seen just once. The chain uses TRBV2 and TRBJ2-7; the D is unclear. The CDR3 runs to 14 residues. The germline V and J ends were trimmed by 4 bases and 4 bases, with 14 bases remaining between them. Per germline, CDR1 SNHLY and CDR2 FYNNEI. CDR3 nucleotides: TGTGCCAGCAGTGTTCGGTCTGCAATGTACGAGCAGTACTTC. Amino acids: CASSVRSAMYEQYF.

The J gene is TRBJ2-5, the V gene TRBV4-2; 7 positions match TRBD1. Germline V CDR1 and CDR2: LGHNA, YNFKEQ. The length of the CDR3 is 16 residues. V dropped 3 bases and J dropped 3; count of bases not matched to a gene: 10. This CDR3 reads CASSQYPGTAKETQYF. CDR3 DNA sequence: TGTGCCAGCAGCCAGTACCCCGGGACAGCTAAAGAGACCCAGTACTTC.

The chain carries TRBV21-1 and TRBJ1-1. TRBV21-1 is a documented pseudogene. This CDR3 is 13 amino acids long. In nucleotides, the CDR3 is TGTGCCAGCACGGGTGGCGCGGGTACTGAAGCTTTCTTT. Amino acids: CASTGGAGTEAFF.

This chain links TRBV10-2 with TRBJ2-3, with TRBD2 matching 9 bases. Trimming at V came to 9 bases and at J to 1 base, leaving 11 bases not matched to a gene. The CDR3 contains 16 residues. Germline V gives CDR1 WSHSY, CDR2 SAAADI. Written as DNA, the CDR3 is TGCGCCAGTGGGGGGGCGGGGGGGATCGGCACAGATACGCAGTATTTT. Translation: CASGGAGGIGTDTQYF.

This chain links TRBV10-1 with TRBJ1-2; 9 bases line up with TRBD1. With 7 bases clipped from V and 2 bases from J, the junction kept 5 bases outside the gene matches. The length of the CDR3 is 14 residues. Germline CDR1 WNHNN, CDR2 SYGVQD (reference sequence). CDR3 residues: CASTEDRGNYGYTF. The DNA of the CDR3 is TGCGCCAGCACAGAAGACAGGGGGAACTATGGCTACACCTTC.